This T cell receptor (beta chain) derives from a study of CD8 T cells in ankylosing spondylitis (TCRdb year 2017). About the study as a whole: To find TCR variants linked to disease, the study profiled T cell receptor beta repertoires in ankylosing spondylitis patients and healthy donors. Peripheral blood was sampled, and synovial fluid was additionally collected from ankylosing spondylitis patients. The full study cohort was made up of 25 ankylosing spondylitis patients and roughly 98 healthy donors. Paper-wide results and their limitations: Some motif variants were previously reported in synovial fluid and blood of reactive arthritis patients, suggesting common disease-initiation mechanisms. Blood from ankylosing spondylitis patients appeared to be characterized by a TCR beta motif composed of under 10 highly homologous amino acid variants. The disease-linked clones showed a CD8+ phenotype and occurred at relatively low frequencies in peripheral blood. The disease-linked clones were reported to be significantly enriched in matched synovial fluid samples from ankylosing spondylitis patients.

Synovial fluid samples and blood samples obtained from the same ankylosing spondylitis patients were matched. Sequences SGHVS (CDR1) and FQNEAQ (CDR2) are obtained from the germline V gene. From its cysteine to its phenylalanine, the CDR3 spans 14 amino acids. Only the CDR3 DNA stays, 42 bases, in frame from base 1. The junction shows trimming of 5 bases on V and 2 bases on J, and the gene matches do not reach 4 bases of it. This clonotype was picked up a small number of times. The antigen this receptor binds is unknown. Qualities for individual bases were not recorded, and no much larger clone is one base off. Sequenced on an Illumina HiSeq 2500. TCR beta libraries were prepared by quantitative 5'-RACE with molecular barcodes. Per the authors' processing: To identify disease-linked TCR variants, a new computational method was used, one built on a probabilistic model of VDJ rearrangement. TCRdb reprocessed the public reads (quality trimming at Q25 with fastp, clone calling with MiXCR) and kept in-frame beta chains. Entries are consolidated by CDR3 protein sequence, retaining the most common genes and DNA. These V and J calls rely on TCRdb rather than the paper's analysis. The sample table shows approximately 150,000 distinct CDR3 sequences, and 25% to 35% are seen once. 6% of the sample comes from the top ten.

The TCR comes from a male donor with ankylosing spondylitis. The sequence links TRBV7-8 to TRBJ1-1, and TRBD1 aligns with 8 junction nucleotides. Specimen: synovial fluid, either unsorted or a sorted T cell fraction (not recorded which). The CDR3 has the sequence CASSTDRVNTEAFF. The bases are TGTGCCAGCAGCACGGACAGGGTTAACACTGAAGCTTTCTTT.